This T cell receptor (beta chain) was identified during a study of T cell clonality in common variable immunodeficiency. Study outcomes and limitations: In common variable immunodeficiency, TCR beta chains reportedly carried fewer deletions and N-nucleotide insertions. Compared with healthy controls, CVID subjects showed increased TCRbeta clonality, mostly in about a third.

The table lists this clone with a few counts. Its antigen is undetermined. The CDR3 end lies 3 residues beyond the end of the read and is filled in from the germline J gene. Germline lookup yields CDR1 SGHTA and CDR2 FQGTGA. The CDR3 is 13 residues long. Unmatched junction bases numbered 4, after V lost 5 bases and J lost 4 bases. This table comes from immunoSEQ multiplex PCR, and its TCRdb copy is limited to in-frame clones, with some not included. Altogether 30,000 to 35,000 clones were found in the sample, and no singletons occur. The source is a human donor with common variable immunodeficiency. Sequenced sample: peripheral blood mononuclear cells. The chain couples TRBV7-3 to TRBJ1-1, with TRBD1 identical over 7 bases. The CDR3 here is CASSEGTATEAFF. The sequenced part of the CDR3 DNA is TGTGCCAGCAGCGAAGGGACAGCCACTGAA.